Sequencing of this T cell receptor beta chain was carried out in a study of T cells after yellow fever vaccination. TCRdb reprocessed the 5' RACE reads with MiXCR, giving one entry per CDR3 protein. Of around 200,000 distinct CDR3 sequences listed, 11% are singletons. The study's findings and limits: The CD4 compartment and the CD8 compartment contained a small share of clonotypes in common. Reappearance after the booster was seen for most primary-vaccination clones, at roughly 96% CD4 and 75% to 90% CD8.

As to this clonotype: Its antigen remains unidentified.

This CDR3 contains 13 residues. Germline lookup yields CDR1 MNHNY and CDR2 SVGAGI (reference sequence). V lost 9 bases and J 1 base, leaving 10 bases between the germline ends. The TCR was taken from a man aged 18 to 29 who received the YFV17D yellow fever vaccine. The sequencing used CD8+ T cells sorted from PBMCs, collected 15 days after the yellow fever booster vaccination. The chain combines TRBV6-6 with TRBJ1-3; the D gene is possibly TRBD1 (5 bases). The CDR3 region has the DNA TGTGCCAGGGCCGGGGCTTCTGGAAACACCATATATTTT. Protein product: CARAGASGNTIYF.